These 17 T cell receptor beta chains originate from one sample sequenced in a study of yellow fever vaccine responses in identical twins (dated by TCRdb to between 2018 and 2020). The library was generated by RT-PCR. TCRdb records Illumina HiSeq 2500 as the sequencer. In TCRdb, the public reads were trimmed at Q25 with fastp and aligned with MiXCR, with productive beta chains retained. Merged by CDR3 protein, the rows form single entries marked with the most common genes and DNA. In all, the sample holds approximately 3,800 distinct CDR3 sequences, and 90% of those were seen once. The top ten constitute around 2% of the sample. The sample consisted of T cells from blood (PBMCs), unsorted or a sorted subset (not recorded which), taken before or after yellow fever vaccination (not recorded which). These receptors were taken from a woman aged 18 to 35 who received the yellow fever vaccine. Donor details come from another sample of the same person, matched by shared clones.

This chain links TRBV10-3 with TRBJ1-2; D is ambiguous. The CDR3 sequence is 12 residues long. Germline V gene sequence: CDR1 ENHRY, CDR2 SYGVKD. Deletions cut 4 bases from V and 4 bases from J, with 7 bases between. As DNA, the CDR3 is TGTGCCATCAGTGGCAGTGGCTATGGCTACACCTTC. It is translated as CAISGSGYGYTF.

V gene TRBV6-1 combines with J gene TRBJ2-7; either TRBD1 or TRBD2 may supply D (5 bases each). The V and J ends lost 5 bases and 0 bases respectively, with 14 bases between them. CDR1 MNHNS and CDR2 SASEGT come from the germline V gene. CDR3 length equals 15 residues. In nucleotides, the CDR3 is TGTGCCAGCAGTAGACATCCGGGGCCCTCCTACGAGCAGTACTTC. Translation: CASSRHPGPSYEQYF.

V gene TRBV20-1 combines with J gene TRBJ2-2; D call uncertain. The CDR3 sequence is 13 residues long. The V end was cut by 3 bases, the J end by 0 bases, with 5 bases between. Germline loops: CDR1 DFQATT, CDR2 SNEGSKA (reference sequence). The CDR3 DNA sequence: TGCAGTGCTAGGGGAACGAACACCGGGGAGCTGTTTTTT. Residues: CSARGTNTGELFF.

This chain connects TRBV11-2 to TRBJ2-3; D unresolved. Trimming left V 0 bases short and J 3 bases short, with 7 bases between. The V gene's germline CDR1 is SGHAT and CDR2 FQNNGV. The CDR3 has 14 amino acids. In DNA, the CDR3 is TGTGCCAGCAGCTTAGACGTGGGGACAGATACGCAGTATTTT. Its protein product is CASSLDVGTDTQYF.

This clonotype was observed once. The V and J genes are TRBV3-1 and TRBJ2-4, with D hard to call. Germline CDR1 reads LGHDT; CDR2 reads YNNKEL (reference sequence). The CDR3 is made up of 13 amino acids. The ends were cut back, 4 bases at V and 7 bases at J, with 11 bases in the middle. The CDR3 sequence is CASSPGHNNIQYF. DNA for the CDR3: TGTGCCAGCAGCCCCGGGCACAACAACATTCAGTACTTC.

This chain joins TRBV7-2 and TRBJ2-3, with D possibly being TRBD2 (6 bases). CDR1 and CDR2 from the germline V gene are SGHTA and FQGNSA. This CDR3 spans 16 amino acids. V shed 8 bases and J shed 2 bases, with 20 bases lying between them. CDR3 nucleotide sequence: TGTGCCAGCTTCAGGGCCGGGCGGGGTCCCACAGATACGCAGTATTTT. As protein: CASFRAGRGPTDTQYF. The full variable domain, its missing parts supplied by reference TRBV7-2 and TRBJ2-3, is GAGVSQSPSNKVTEKGKDVELRCDPISGHTALYWYRQSLGQGLEFLIYFQGNSAPDKSGLPSDRFSAERTGGSVSTLTIQRTQQEDSAVYLCASFRAGRGPTDTQYFGPGTRLTVL.

The chain has TRBV27 and TRBJ2-7; no firm D call. The CDR3 runs to 14 residues. Deletions cut 5 bases from V and 3 bases from J, with 14 bases between. Germline CDR1 MNHEY, CDR2 SMNVEV (reference sequence). CDR3 loop: CASSLHTVIYEQYF. CDR3 in DNA: TGTGCCAGCAGTCTACATACAGTAATCTACGAGCAGTACTTC.

This chain connects TRBV24-1 to TRBJ1-1; D gene unclear. Between the trimmed V and J ends, which lost 3 bases and 6 bases, there was a span of 7 bases. This CDR3 region has 12 residues. Germline V CDR1 and CDR2: KGHDR, SFDVKD. CDR3 sequence reads: CATSDARSEAFF. The CDR3 nucleotides are TGTGCCACCAGTGATGCAAGGTCTGAAGCTTTCTTT.

The CDR3 sequence: CSVVPSHEAFF. CDR3 bases: TGCAGCGTTGTGCCCAGTCATGAAGCTTTCTTT. The V and J genes are TRBV29-1 and TRBJ1-1; no definite D call. The V end lost 4 bases, the J end lost 7 bases, and 10 bases lay between the germline ends. The CDR3 spans 11 residues. Germline CDR1 reads SQVTM; CDR2 reads ANQGSEA.

The chain links TRBV5-1 to TRBJ2-7, with 7 bases that match TRBD1. Germline values: CDR1 SGHRS, CDR2 YFSETQ. The CDR3 covers 16 residues. V trimming: 4 bases; J trimming: 0 bases; junction bases outside the gene matches: 10. The CDR3 DNA reads as TGCGCCAGCAGCCCCGTCAGGACAGGAAGCTCCTACGAGCAGTACTTC. Amino acids: CASSPVRTGSSYEQYF.

This clonotype was seen only once. The chain recombines TRBV12-3 or TRBV12-4 with TRBJ2-5, with unresolved D. The CDR3 consists of 12 residues. V was pared by 5 bases and J by 5 bases, with 9 bases between. CDR3 nucleotide sequence: TGTGCCAGCAGTCCCGGCGAGGAGACCCAGTACTTC. Translation gives CASSPGEETQYF.

In this sample, this clonotype turned up a few times. The chain combines TRBV11-3 with TRBJ2-1; no reliable D call. This CDR3 comprises 13 residues. The V and J ends lost 5 bases and 0 bases respectively, with 5 bases between them. Germline assignment: CDR1 SGHNT and CDR2 YENEEA. In DNA form, the CDR3 reads TGTGCCAGCAGCCCTGCCTCCTACAATGAGCAGTTCTTC. Translated: CASSPASYNEQFF. Supplemented by reference TRBV11-3 and TRBJ2-1, the full variable domain reads EAGVVQSPRYKIIEKKQPVAFWCNPISGHNTLYWYLQNLGQGPELLIRYENEEAVDDSQLPKDRFSAERLKGVDSTLKIQPAELGDSAVYLCASSPASYNEQFFGPGTRLTVL.

The chain links TRBV11-1 to TRBJ2-1; the D gene is possibly TRBD2 (7 bases). The CDR3 sequence is 14 residues long. Deletions cut 1 base from V and 10 bases from J, with 14 bases between. Germline loops: CDR1 SGHAT, CDR2 FQDESV (reference sequence). CDR3: CASSLVGTGGEQFF. Here the CDR3 DNA reads TGTGCCAGCAGCTTAGTTGGGACGGGGGGCGAGCAGTTCTTC.

The V call is TRBV10-1, the J call TRBJ2-7; D is uncertain. The CDR3 consists of 14 residues. The ends were cut back, 4 bases at V and 2 bases at J, with 12 bases in the middle. The germline gives CDR1 WNHNN, CDR2 SYGVQD (reference sequence). The CDR3 nucleotides read TGCGCCAGCAGTGTTACACCTCGTACCTACGAGCAGTACTTC. Amino acids: CASSVTPRTYEQYF.

The sample holds one count of this clonotype. The chain has TRBV5-1 and TRBJ1-4, with 7 bases aligning to TRBD1. The CDR3 extends over 14 amino acids. After removal of 0 bases from V and 5 bases from J, the junction contained 1 base not matched to a gene. The germline V gene has CDR1 SGHRS and CDR2 YFSETQ. This CDR3 reads CASSLEQGNEKLFF. The DNA for the CDR3 is TGCGCCAGCAGCTTGGAACAGGGGAATGAAAAACTGTTTTTT.

This chain links TRBV6-4 with TRBJ2-3; TRBD1 matches at 7 bases. With V trimmed by 0 bases and J by 4 bases, 1 base remained unmatched. Germline values: CDR1 MRHNA, CDR2 SNTAGT. This CDR3 contains 14 residues. CDR3 DNA sequence: TGTGCCAGCAGTGACTCAGGGGGCGCAGATACGCAGTATTTT. It translates to CASSDSGGADTQYF.

The chain has TRBV11-1 and TRBJ2-7; 8 bases agree with TRBD2. V lost 3 bases and J lost 5; bases outside the gene matches: 3. The length of the CDR3 is 13 residues. Per germline, CDR1 SGHAT and CDR2 FQDESV (reference sequence). CDR3 coding DNA: TGTGCCAGCAGCTTGGCGGGGGGCAACGAGCAGTACTTC. Its translation: CASSLAGGNEQYF.